The sequence of this T cell receptor beta chain was determined in a study of OX40 agonist ivuxolimab in advanced cancers. Study-level background: Cancers in dose escalation were hepatocellular, melanoma, renal cell and head and neck. A partial response was reached by three patients: one with hepatocellular carcinoma and two with cutaneous melanoma. General study points: Expanded clones were, on average, more numerous among CD8+ T cells than CD4+.

Notes on this clone: Its antigen is not known.

Using immunoSEQ multiplex PCR, the repertoire was profiled, and TCRdb retains in-frame clones only, with some absent. The repertoire has about 95,000 clones, approximately 89% of them found once; the top ten carry around 0.3%. Samples were taken at baseline and on day 1 of cycles 4 and 7. The germline V gene encodes CDR1 ENHRY and CDR2 SYGVKD. The CDR3 length is 16 residues. Trimming at V came to 6 bases and at J to 6 bases, leaving 7 bases not matched to a gene. The clonotype originates from an adult with an advanced solid tumor such as melanoma, head and neck, liver or kidney cancer. Source: CD4+ or CD8+ T cells sorted from blood, taken in a trial of the OX40 agonist ivuxolimab. The chain joins TRBV10-3 to TRBJ2-3; 15 positions match TRBD2. The CDR3 nucleotides read TGTGCCATCAGGGCGGGACTAGCGGGAGGTGAGGATACGCAGTATTTT. This codes for CAIRAGLAGGEDTQYF.